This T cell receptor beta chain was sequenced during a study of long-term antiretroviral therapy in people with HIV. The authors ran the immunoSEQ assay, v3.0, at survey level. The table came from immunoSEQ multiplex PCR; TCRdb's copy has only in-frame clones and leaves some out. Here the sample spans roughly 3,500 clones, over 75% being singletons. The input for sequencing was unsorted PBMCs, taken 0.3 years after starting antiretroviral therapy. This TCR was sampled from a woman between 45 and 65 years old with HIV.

CDR3 residues: CASSEALREQYF. DNA of the CDR3: TGTGCCAGCAGTGAAGCGTTGCGGGAGCAGTACTTC. This chain joins TRBV6-1 and TRBJ2-7; no reliable D call. Germline V gene lookup returns CDR1 MNHNS and CDR2 SASEGT. With 0 bases removed from V and 7 bases from J, the gap between germline ends came to 7 bases. There are 12 residues in the CDR3.